This T cell receptor beta chain was found in a study of PD-1 blockade in classical Hodgkin lymphoma. Study-wide results and limits: Possible causes of repertoire differences, disease activity or prior therapy, remain undefined. Compared with healthy donors, newly diagnosed patients reportedly showed lower baseline TCR diversity.

As concerns this clone: Antigen specificity is unknown.

Some clones are missing from TCRdb's copy, which holds only in-frame ones; the method was immunoSEQ multiplex PCR. The table includes about 35,000 clones, 75% to 90% detected once. Germline CDR1 and CDR2: LNHDA and SQIVND (reference sequence). This CDR3 comprises 12 residues. V gave up 5 bases and J gave up 9 bases, with 12 bases separating them. The time point denotes: newly diagnosed, previously untreated cHL patient sample. The CD4+ T cells used were purified from thawed PBMCs through magnetic negative selection. Comparison came from newly diagnosed, untreated classical Hodgkin lymphoma PBMCs. The receptor was derived from a human donor with classical Hodgkin lymphoma. V and J are TRBV19 and TRBJ2-3; TRBD1 is a possible D gene (6 bases). What was sequenced was CD4+ T cells from blood. CDR3 sequence (DNA): TGTGCCAGTAGTCCAGAAAGGGGGACGCAGTATTTT. This sequence encodes CASSPERGTQYF.